This T cell receptor (beta chain) was recorded in a study of cytomegalovirus exposure and HLA in healthy donors (dated by TCRdb to 2016 to 2017). Context from the whole study: According to an earlier analysis of around 600 of the donors, 150 million to 200 million T cells yielded 117 million unique TCR beta sequences and less than 300 Gb of sequence data. A later genetic analysis used genome-wide SNP genotypes for about 55% of the 666 donors, treating that subset as a discovery cohort. Along with the approximately 700-subject first cohort, a separate validation cohort of around 120 different subjects was used. Typing coverage varied by locus: roughly 629-640 donors for A, B, C, DRB1 and DQB1; more than 500 for DQA1; nearly 610 for DPA1; roughly 450 for DPB1. Every discovery cohort repertoire had been produced on one sequencing platform. To predict cytomegalovirus infection status, the study brought together high-throughput TCR immunosequencing, statistical association of individual TCRs with disease status, and machine learning. Rather than using new phenotypic data, the later analysis identified candidate immune exposures from TCR beta sequences and from how often those sequences occurred across donors. In a later analysis, previously published TCR beta repertoires from about 670 donors were re-analyzed and high-resolution HLA genotyping was added so that TCR occurrence patterns could be studied. About five DR-DQ haplotypes were treated as single units for association and clustering because of strong linkage in the cohort. Donor age, sex, ethnicity and CMV serostatus were collected together with the repertoire data. Of the roughly 400 genotyped donors, 80% to 90% were placed in the genetic ancestry cluster associated with self-reported Caucasian donors. An early release that covered about 640 HLA-typed donors contained around 330 gigabases of sequencing data and tens of millions of unique TCR sequences. Across about 370 genotyped donors of the cohort, an average of roughly 250,000 unique TCR beta nucleotide sequences per donor were sequenced, and 15% to 20% of those sequences were non-productive. The T cell repertoires of 700 or so subjects were profiled by immunosequencing and related to cytomegalovirus serostatus. HLA typing included class I and class II loci at four-digit resolution. The aim of the study was to test whether cataloging public T cell receptors could identify signatures of past pathogen exposure. An earlier analysis of around 580 of the donors used high-throughput TCR beta sequencing to judge whether each TCR beta V gene segment behaved as functional or pseudogenic.

CDR1 is given as LNHDA and CDR2 as SQIVND, both from the germline V gene (reference sequence). Taken from cysteine to phenylalanine, the CDR3 has 15 residues. Only the CDR3 portion is preserved as DNA: 45 bases, with reading frame beginning at the first base. V trim: 7 bases; J trim: 1 base; unmatched bases: 9. As regards this clone: Its antigen remains unidentified. No much larger clone exists at a distance of one base, and base qualities are not known.

The protocol used for the library was the immunoSEQ multiplex PCR assay. For the multiplex PCR, a mixture combining 60 forward primers for TCR Vbeta segments and 13 reverse primers for TCR Jbeta segments was used. The CDR3 region of rearranged TCR beta genes was amplified from genomic DNA with a multiplex PCR assay. The amplified TCR beta libraries were sequenced on the Illumina HiSeq System as 87-base-pair reads. Turning to the authors' computational methods: Across the 670 or so repertoires, a later analysis counted roughly 84 million unique TCR beta chains, roughly 11 million of which were shared by at least two donors. To remove PCR and sequencing errors, raw reads were error-corrected and collapsed into unique sequences using a nearest-neighbor algorithm that merged closely related sequences. Alignment of CDR3 sequences to IMGT reference sequences was used to assign V, D and J gene segments. For a sequence to be retained, a match of at least six nucleotides was required to both a V gene segment and a J gene segment. Rearrangements were classified as productive when the CDR3 lacked stop codons and remained in frame with V and J, and all other rearrangements were classified as non-productive. CDR3 was defined according to IMGT convention as the region running from the second conserved V-encoded cysteine to the conserved J-encoded phenylalanine. The earlier analysis of more than 450 of the donors excluded sequences that lacked an unambiguous match to a single V gene segment. In an earlier analysis of about 590 of the donors, a V segment was called functional when productive rearrangements were above 56.7%, and segregating when the standard deviation between donors exceeded 5%. A statistical classification framework was built to diagnose cytomegalovirus status from the catalog of TCR beta chain sequences. V and J gene assignment, in a later analysis, came from comparing TCR nucleotide sequences with IMGT/GENE-DB human TR gene sequences. A later analysis assigned CDR3 sequences and most-parsimonious VDJ recombination scenarios with the TCRdist pipeline. In a later analysis, each TCR beta chain was defined by its CDR3 amino acid sequence together with its V-gene family, and reads lacking a unique V-gene family were excluded. As a way to deal with suspected cross-contamination and a sequencing artifact, a later analysis dropped 640 or so nucleotide sequences that were highly shared and had low generation probability. A later analysis calculated a clonal expansion index for each public chain from normalized within-repertoire ranks of inferred template counts. Generation probabilities in a later analysis came from a VDJ recombination model fitted to out-of-frame rearrangements, and those results were checked against IGoR. In a later analysis, TCR-TCR, TCR-HLA and TCR-CMV co-occurrence was scored with hypergeometric tests, and a repertoire-size bias correction was applied to TCR pairs. False discovery rates were estimated in a later analysis by permuting HLA or CMV assignments 20 times. In a later analysis, co-occurring TCRs were grouped using DBSCAN, and TCRdist sequence similarity was added for clustering within HLA-allele-positive subsets. For co-occurrence clustering, repertoires with fewer than 30,000 or more than 120,000 public chains were excluded, along with several repertoires with anomalous nucleotide sharing. TCRdb holds this immuneACCESS table with in-frame rearrangements only. Some clones are missing; in checked studies, unresolved V genes explain under half, and the rest has no known cause. V, J and clone size were drawn from that table, and D and trimming were deduced from the DNA. Across this sample there are 75,000 to 100,000 clones, with about four fifths seen only once. About 10% of the sample belongs to the ten largest clones.

Overall study results and their limits: Correlated functional status among segregating V segments might reflect linkage disequilibrium, but an unknown experimental factor could not be ruled out. In a later analysis, some 17,000 TCR beta sequences were associated with specific HLA alleles at a false discovery rate of 0.05. In a later analysis, HLA-associated TCR beta chains showed more clonal expansion and lower generation probabilities than non-associated chains that were equally common. Roughly uniform sequencing depth across donors was assumed in presence/absence analyses, although this assumption may not hold. In a later analysis, TCR association rates were found to vary across HLA loci, with the most associated TCRs seen for DRB1 alleles and the fewest for HLA-C alleles. In a later analysis, most CMV-associated TCR beta chains were found to appear HLA-restricted, with HLA associations seemingly driven largely by CMV exposure. Three of the identified cytomegalovirus-associated TCR beta chains were confirmed in vitro to be specific for cytomegalovirus antigens. Some IMGT-functional V segments, including TRBV6-2 and TRBV6-3, could not be distinguished by the 87-base-pair reads and were therefore excluded. Most TCR sequences were seen in very few donors, while some public TCRs were found in many individuals. When HLA alleles, especially DR and DQ, strongly co-occurred, attributing TCR associations to individual alleles was difficult. A later genetic analysis reported fewer N-insertions in productive TCRs among donors in an Asian-associated ancestry cluster than the roughly 700-donor mean. Roughly 15 rarely observed V segments, including chromosome 9 orphons, were excluded from the earlier analysis of some 590 of the donors because counts were too low. The authors suggested that the approach could potentially be generalized to other disease states and immunological phenotypes. CMV serostatus was the only immune exposure information available for the cohort. Because some donors lacked HLA typing at each locus, the association tests relied only on the typed subset. According to a later analysis, parvovirus B19, influenza, CMV and Epstein-Barr virus appeared linked to several top co-occurrence clusters. The classifier was reported to diagnose cytomegalovirus status with high specificity and sensitivity in both the original cohort and the validation cohort. An association between a missense DCLRE1C variant and V-gene and J-gene trimming of TCR beta chains was found in a later genetic analysis and replicated in an independent cohort. In an earlier analysis of fewer than 700 of the donors, most TCR beta V segments appeared in productive rearrangements about 87% or about 30% of the time, broadly matching IMGT annotations. A group of highly shared sequence variants was considered likely to be a technical artifact of the sequencing pipeline. Only TCR beta chains were sequenced in this cohort, and the absence of alpha or paired-chain data limited detectable features. A further reported finding was that TCR beta sequences accurately predicted the HLA-A and HLA-B alleles for most subjects in the first cohort. The study gave a list of around 170 TCR beta chains associated with cytomegalovirus.

The cohort was made up of about 670 healthy bone marrow donors. Cohort members were all nominally healthy when sampled, although unrecorded immune exposures were likely present. The donor was CMV seropositive and was included in the group of some 290 seropositive cohort members. A peripheral blood sample was collected from each donor, and TCR beta sequencing was performed on peripheral blood mononuclear cells. The Qiagen DNeasy Blood Extraction Kit was used to extract genomic DNA from the blood cell samples. This receptor chain uses TRBV19 and TRBJ1-1, with TRBD1 identical over 7 junction bases. This clonotype originated in a young man in good health and CMV-seropositive. Specimen: PBMCs. The DNA reads TGTGCCAGTACCACTACGACAGGGAAGAACACTGAAGCTTTCTTT. This gives the protein CASTTTTGKNTEAFF. The variable domain in full, with residues beyond the CDR3 obtained from the reference TRBV19 and TRBJ1-1 genes, is DGGITQSPKYLFRKEGQNVTLSCEQNLNHDAMYWYRQDPGQGLRLIYYSQIVNDFQKGDIAEGYSVSREKKESFPLTVTSAQKNPTAFYLCASTTTTGKNTEAFFGQGTRLTVV.